This is a list of T cell receptor beta chains from one sample in a study of CD8+CD57+ T cells in acquired aplastic anemia. TCRdb re-derived calls from the reads in MiXCR, one entry per CDR3 protein. In the table there are about 71,000 distinct CDR3 sequences, approximately 50% of which are singletons. The specimen sequenced was sorted CD4+, CD8+, or CD8+CD57+ T cells (not recorded which) from PBMCs. Every receptor here comes from a human donor in good health, serving as a control. Each CDR3 is given with its conserved first and last residue. The order of the fields is J gene, clone size, D gene, V gene, CDR3 DNA, CDR3 protein. The D gene is left open where the match is weak. Clone size, where shown, is once, few, many, or a class for clones that have expanded.

J gene: TRBJ2-7; clone size: medium-sized; D gene: TRBD1; V gene: TRBV19; CDR3 DNA: TGTGCCAGTAGTGTGACAGGGGTTACCTACGAGCAGTACTTC; CDR3 protein: CASSVTGVTYEQYF
J gene: TRBJ1-6; clone size: -; D gene: -; V gene: TRBV7-2; CDR3 DNA: TGTGCCAGCAGCTTAGTAGGAGGGACAAATTCACCCCTCCACTTT; CDR3 protein: CASSLVGGTNSPLHF
J gene: TRBJ1-2; clone size: few; D gene: -; V gene: TRBV15; CDR3 DNA: TGTGCCACCAGCAGAGACAGATCTAACTATGGCTACACCTTC; CDR3 protein: CATSRDRSNYGYTF
J gene: TRBJ2-5; clone size: -; D gene: TRBD1; V gene: TRBV10-3; CDR3 DNA: TGTGCCATCAGTGGGCTGACAGGGGTTGAGACCCAGTACTTC; CDR3 protein: CAISGLTGVETQYF
J gene: TRBJ2-2; clone size: many; D gene: -; V gene: TRBV27; CDR3 DNA: TGTGCCAGCAGTTTACAAAGTCCCGGGGAGCTGTTTTTT; CDR3 protein: CASSLQSPGELFF
J gene: TRBJ2-7; clone size: -; D gene: -; V gene: TRBV25-1; CDR3 DNA: TGTGCCAGCAGTGCCCGATTCGGACCAGGGACCTCCTACGAGCAGTACTTC; CDR3 protein: CASSARFGPGTSYEQYF
J gene: TRBJ2-2; clone size: many; D gene: TRBD2; V gene: TRBV7-9; CDR3 DNA: TGTGCCAGCAGGAGTAGCGGGGGGGCCACGTTTGGCACCGGGGAGCTGTTTTTT; CDR3 protein: CASRSSGGATFGTGELFF
J gene: TRBJ1-6; clone size: -; D gene: -; V gene: TRBV11-1; CDR3 DNA: TGTGCCAGCAGCTCCCTTAGCTCCTATAATTCACCCCTCCACTTT; CDR3 protein: CASSSLSSYNSPLHF
J gene: TRBJ2-7; clone size: medium-sized; D gene: TRBD2; V gene: TRBV19; CDR3 DNA: TGTGCCAGTAGTTTCACTAGCGGGACCTACGAGCAGTACTTC; CDR3 protein: CASSFTSGTYEQYF
J gene: TRBJ2-2; clone size: -; D gene: -; V gene: TRBV27; CDR3 DNA: TGTGCCAGCAGTTTCTCACCTAGGGGATCCGGGGAGCTGTCTTTT; CDR3 protein: CASSFSPRGSGELSF
J gene: TRBJ2-1; clone size: many; D gene: -; V gene: TRBV4-1; CDR3 DNA: TGCGCCAGCAGCCAACAACTGGAATACAATGAGCAGTTCTTC; CDR3 protein: CASSQQLEYNEQFF